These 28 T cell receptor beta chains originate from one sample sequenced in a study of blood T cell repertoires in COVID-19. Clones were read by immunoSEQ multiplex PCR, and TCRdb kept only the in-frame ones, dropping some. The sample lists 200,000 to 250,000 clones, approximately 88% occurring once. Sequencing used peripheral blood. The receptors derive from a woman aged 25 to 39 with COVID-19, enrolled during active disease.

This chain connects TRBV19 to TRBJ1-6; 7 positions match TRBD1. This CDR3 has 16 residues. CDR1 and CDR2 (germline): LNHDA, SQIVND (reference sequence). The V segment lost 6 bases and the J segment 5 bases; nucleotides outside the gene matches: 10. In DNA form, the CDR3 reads TGTGCCAGTAGCCGATACAGGGGTCCTGATAATTCACCCCTCCACTTT. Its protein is CASSRYRGPDNSPLHF.

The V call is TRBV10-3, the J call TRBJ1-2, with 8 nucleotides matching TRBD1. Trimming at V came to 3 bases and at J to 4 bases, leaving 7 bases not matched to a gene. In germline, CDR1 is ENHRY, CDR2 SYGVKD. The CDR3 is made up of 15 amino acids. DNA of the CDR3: TGTGCCATCAGTGACCCTCGGACAGGGATCTATGGCTACACCTTC. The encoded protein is CAISDPRTGIYGYTF.

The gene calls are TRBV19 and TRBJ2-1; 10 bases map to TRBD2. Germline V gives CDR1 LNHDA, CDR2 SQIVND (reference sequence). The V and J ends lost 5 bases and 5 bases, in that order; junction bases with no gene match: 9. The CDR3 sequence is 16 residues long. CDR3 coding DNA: TGTGCCAGTAGTTCGAGGGCTAGCGGGGGTGACAATGAGCAGTTCTTC. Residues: CASSSRASGGDNEQFF.

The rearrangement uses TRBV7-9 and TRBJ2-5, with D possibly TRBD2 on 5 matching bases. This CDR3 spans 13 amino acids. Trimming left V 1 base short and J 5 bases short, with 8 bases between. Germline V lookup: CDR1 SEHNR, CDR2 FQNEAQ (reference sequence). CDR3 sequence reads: CASSLVEAETQYF. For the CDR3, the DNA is TGTGCCAGCAGCTTAGTGGAGGCTGAGACCCAGTACTTC.

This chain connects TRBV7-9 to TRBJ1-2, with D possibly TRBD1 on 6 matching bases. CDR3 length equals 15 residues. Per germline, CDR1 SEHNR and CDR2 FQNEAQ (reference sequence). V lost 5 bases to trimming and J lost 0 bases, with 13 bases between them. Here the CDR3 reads CASSLGAEPNYGYTF. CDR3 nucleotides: TGTGCCAGCAGCCTGGGGGCGGAACCTAACTATGGCTACACCTTC.

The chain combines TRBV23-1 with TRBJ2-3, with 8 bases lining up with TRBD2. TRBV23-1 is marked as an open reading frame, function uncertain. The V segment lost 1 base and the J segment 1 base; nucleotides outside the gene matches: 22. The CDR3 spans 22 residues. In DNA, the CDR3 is TGCGCCAGCAGTCAATTTAACGGGGGGGGCACACAGGTTTTTCAACGCACAGATACGCAGTATTTT. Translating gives CASSQFNGGGTQVFQRTDTQYF.

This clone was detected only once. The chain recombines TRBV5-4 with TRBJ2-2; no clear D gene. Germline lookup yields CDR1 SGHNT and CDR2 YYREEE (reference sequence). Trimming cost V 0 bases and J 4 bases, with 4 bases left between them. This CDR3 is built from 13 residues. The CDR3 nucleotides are TGTGCCAGCAGCTTGGTCAGCACCGGGGAGCTGTTTTTT. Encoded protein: CASSLVSTGELFF.

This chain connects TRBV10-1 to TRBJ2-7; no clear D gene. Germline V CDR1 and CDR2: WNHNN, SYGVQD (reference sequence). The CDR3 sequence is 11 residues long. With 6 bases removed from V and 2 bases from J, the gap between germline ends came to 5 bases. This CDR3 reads CASRAPYEQYV. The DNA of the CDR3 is TGCGCCAGCAGGGCCCCCTACGAGCAGTACGTC.

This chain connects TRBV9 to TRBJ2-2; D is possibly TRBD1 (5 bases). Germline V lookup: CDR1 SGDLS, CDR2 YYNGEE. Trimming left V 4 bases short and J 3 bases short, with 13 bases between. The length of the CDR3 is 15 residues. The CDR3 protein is CASSPTGAHTGELFF. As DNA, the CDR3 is TGTGCCAGCAGCCCCACTGGGGCTCACACCGGGGAGCTGTTTTTT.

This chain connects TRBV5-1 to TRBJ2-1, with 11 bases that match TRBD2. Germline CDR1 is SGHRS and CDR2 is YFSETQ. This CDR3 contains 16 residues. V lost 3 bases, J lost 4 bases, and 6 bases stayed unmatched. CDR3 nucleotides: TGCGCCAGCAGCTCGTCTAGCGGGGGGAAATACAATGAGCAGTTCTTC. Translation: CASSSSSGGKYNEQFF. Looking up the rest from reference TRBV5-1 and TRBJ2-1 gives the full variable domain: KAGVTQTPRYLIKTRGQQVTLSCSPISGHRSVSWYQQTPGQGLQFLFEYFSETQRNKGNFPGRFSGRQFSNSRSEMNVSTLELGDSALYLCASSSSSGGKYNEQFFGPGTRLTVL.

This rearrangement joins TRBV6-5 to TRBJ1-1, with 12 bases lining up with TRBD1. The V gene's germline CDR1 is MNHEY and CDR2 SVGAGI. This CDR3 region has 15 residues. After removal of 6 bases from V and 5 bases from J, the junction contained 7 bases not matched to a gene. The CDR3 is CASSPGQGAKTEAFF. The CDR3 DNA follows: TGTGCCAGCAGCCCGGGACAGGGGGCGAAAACTGAAGCTTTCTTT.

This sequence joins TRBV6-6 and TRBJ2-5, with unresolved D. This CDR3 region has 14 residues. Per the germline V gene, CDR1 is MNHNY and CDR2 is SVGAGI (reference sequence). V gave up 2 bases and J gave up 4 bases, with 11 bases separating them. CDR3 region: CASSYIIRGETQYF. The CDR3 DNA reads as TGTGCCAGCAGTTACATCATCAGAGGAGAGACCCAGTACTTC.

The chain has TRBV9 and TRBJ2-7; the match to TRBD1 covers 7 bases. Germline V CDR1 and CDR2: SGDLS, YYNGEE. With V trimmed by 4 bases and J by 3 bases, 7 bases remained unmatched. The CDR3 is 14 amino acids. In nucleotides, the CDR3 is TGTGCCAGCAGCATCGACAGGACAGGCTACGAGCAGTACTTC. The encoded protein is CASSIDRTGYEQYF.

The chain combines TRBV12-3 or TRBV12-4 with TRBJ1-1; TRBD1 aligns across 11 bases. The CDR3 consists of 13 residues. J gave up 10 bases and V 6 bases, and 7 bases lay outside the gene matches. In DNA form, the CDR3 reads TGTGCCAGCAGGCGAGGACAGGGGGCGGGAGCTTTCTTT. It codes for CASRRGQGAGAFF.

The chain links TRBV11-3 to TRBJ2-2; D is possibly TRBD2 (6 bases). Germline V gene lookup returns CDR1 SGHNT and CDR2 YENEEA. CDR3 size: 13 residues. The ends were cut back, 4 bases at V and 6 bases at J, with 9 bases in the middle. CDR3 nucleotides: TGTGCCAGCAGCTCTTGGAGGGCCGGGGAGCTGTTTTTT. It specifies CASSSWRAGELFF.

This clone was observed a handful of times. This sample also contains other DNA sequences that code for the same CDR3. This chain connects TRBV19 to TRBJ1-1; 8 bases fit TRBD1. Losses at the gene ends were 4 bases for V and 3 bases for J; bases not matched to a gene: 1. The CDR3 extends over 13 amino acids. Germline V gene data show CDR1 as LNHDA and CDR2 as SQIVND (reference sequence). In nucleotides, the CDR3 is TGTGCCAGTAGTACGGACAGGGACACTGAAGCTTTCTTT. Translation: CASSTDRDTEAFF.

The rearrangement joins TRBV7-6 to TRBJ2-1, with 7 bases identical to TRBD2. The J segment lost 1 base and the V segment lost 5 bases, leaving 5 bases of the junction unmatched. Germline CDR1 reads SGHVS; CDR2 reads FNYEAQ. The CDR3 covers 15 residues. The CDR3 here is CASSQMGGSYNEQFF. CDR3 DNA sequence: TGTGCCAGCAGCCAAATGGGGGGGTCCTACAATGAGCAGTTCTTC.

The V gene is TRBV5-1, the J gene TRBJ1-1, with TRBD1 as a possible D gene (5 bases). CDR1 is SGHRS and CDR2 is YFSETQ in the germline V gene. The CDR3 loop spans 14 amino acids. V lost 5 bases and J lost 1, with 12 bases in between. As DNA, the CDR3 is TGCGCCAGCAGAGGGGATCAGGGGAACACTGAAGCTTTCTTT. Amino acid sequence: CASRGDQGNTEAFF.

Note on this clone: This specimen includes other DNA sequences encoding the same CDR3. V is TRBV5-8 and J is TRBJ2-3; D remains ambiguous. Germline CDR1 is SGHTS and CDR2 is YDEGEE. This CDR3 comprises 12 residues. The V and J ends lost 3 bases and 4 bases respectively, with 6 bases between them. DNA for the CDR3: TGTGCCAGCAGCTCCCAGGCAGATACGCAGTATTTT. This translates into CASSSQADTQYF.

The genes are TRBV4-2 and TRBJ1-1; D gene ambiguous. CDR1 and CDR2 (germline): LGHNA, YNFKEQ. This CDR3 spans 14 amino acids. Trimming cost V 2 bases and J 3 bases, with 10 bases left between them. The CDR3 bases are TGTGCCAGCAGCCAATTAGTCGAGGACACTGAAGCTTTCTTT. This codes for CASSQLVEDTEAFF.

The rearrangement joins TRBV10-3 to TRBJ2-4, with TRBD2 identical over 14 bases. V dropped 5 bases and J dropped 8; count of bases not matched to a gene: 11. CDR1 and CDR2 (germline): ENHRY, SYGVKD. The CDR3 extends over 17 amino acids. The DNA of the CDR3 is TGTGCCATCAGTCAGACTAGCGGGAGGGCCGGGGTCGACATTCAGTACTTC. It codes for CAISQTSGRAGVDIQYF.

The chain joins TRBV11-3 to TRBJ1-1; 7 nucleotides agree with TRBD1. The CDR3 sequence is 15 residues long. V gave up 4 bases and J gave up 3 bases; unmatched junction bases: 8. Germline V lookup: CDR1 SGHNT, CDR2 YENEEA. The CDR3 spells CASSSYRGPYTEAFF. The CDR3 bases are TGTGCCAGCAGCTCGTACAGGGGACCCTACACTGAAGCTTTCTTT.

This chain's CDR3 is CASSEGTGGFGTRNSPLHF. For the CDR3, the DNA is TGCGCCAGCAGTGAGGGGACAGGGGGCTTCGGTACTCGAAATTCACCCCTCCACTTT. The genes are TRBV10-2 and TRBJ1-6, with 12 bases matching TRBD1. V lost 2 bases, J lost 7 bases, and 12 bases stayed unmatched. The CDR3 length is 19 residues. Germline V gene lookup returns CDR1 WSHSY and CDR2 SAAADI.

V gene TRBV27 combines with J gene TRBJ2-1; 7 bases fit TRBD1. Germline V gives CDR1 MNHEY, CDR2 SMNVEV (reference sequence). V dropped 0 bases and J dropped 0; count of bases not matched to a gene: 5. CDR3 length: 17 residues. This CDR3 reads CASSLSRGQSSYNEQFF. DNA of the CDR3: TGTGCCAGCAGTTTATCGAGGGGGCAGAGCTCCTACAATGAGCAGTTCTTC.

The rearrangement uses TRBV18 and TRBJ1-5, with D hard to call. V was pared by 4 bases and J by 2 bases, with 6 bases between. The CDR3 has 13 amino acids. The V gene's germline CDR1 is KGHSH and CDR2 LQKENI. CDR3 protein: CASSLAGNQPQHF. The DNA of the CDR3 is TGTGCCAGCTCACTGGCAGGCAATCAGCCCCAGCATTTT.

CDR3 sequence reads: CASSQGQGSHYGYTF. The CDR3 nucleotides are TGTGCCAGCAGCCAAGGACAGGGGTCACACTATGGCTACACCTTC. The V gene is TRBV11-2, the J gene TRBJ1-2; 9 bases align to TRBD1. The CDR3 extends over 15 amino acids. CDR1 is SGHAT, CDR2 FQNNGV, per germline. Unmatched junction bases numbered 7, after V lost 5 bases and J lost 3 bases.

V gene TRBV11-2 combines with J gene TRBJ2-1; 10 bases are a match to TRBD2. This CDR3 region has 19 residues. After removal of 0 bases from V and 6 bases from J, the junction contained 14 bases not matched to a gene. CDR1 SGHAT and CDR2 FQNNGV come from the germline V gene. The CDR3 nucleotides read TGTGCCAGCAGCTTAGATCTGGGTACAGACCTAGCGGGAGTCAATGAGCAGTTCTTC. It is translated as CASSLDLGTDLAGVNEQFF.

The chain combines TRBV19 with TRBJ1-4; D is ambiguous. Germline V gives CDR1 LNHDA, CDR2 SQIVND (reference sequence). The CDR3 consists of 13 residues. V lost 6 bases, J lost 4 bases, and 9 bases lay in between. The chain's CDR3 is CASRAVGNEKLFF. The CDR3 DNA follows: TGTGCCAGTAGGGCGGTAGGTAATGAAAAACTGTTTTTT. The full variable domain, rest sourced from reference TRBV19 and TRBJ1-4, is DGGITQSPKYLFRKEGQNVTLSCEQNLNHDAMYWYRQDPGQGLRLIYYSQIVNDFQKGDIAEGYSVSREKKESFPLTVTSAQKNPTAFYLCASRAVGNEKLFFGSGTQLSVL.